This is a list of T cell receptor beta chains from one sample in a study of T-cell memory formation after mild COVID-19. From the 5' RACE reads, TCRdb called clonotypes with MiXCR, one entry per CDR3 protein. The sample yields 40,000 to 60,000 distinct CDR3 sequences, around 7% seen once. The sample taken for sequencing was PBMCs or a T cell subset sorted from them (not recorded which). The receptors originated from a man between 18 and 29 years old who had mild COVID-19 (a few samples of this study predate the infection). Cell type and time point are not known. The CDR3 runs from the conserved cysteine through the conserved F or W.

v_call | cdr3_aa
TRBV29-1 | CSVESGTAYEQYF
TRBV29-1 | CSVARGGEAKNIQYF
TRBV6-2/TRBV6-3 | CASSYYRENGQPQHF
TRBV28 | CASSGRDQETQYF
TRBV12-3/TRBV12-4 | CASRRTGNYGYTF
TRBV5-4 | CASSEDRGGRELFF
TRBV3-1 | CASSQFTGELFF
TRBV4-1 | CASSQPGSGPSRGYTF
TRBV2 | CASIGNTEAFF
TRBV24-1 | CATSGGSGQGNYGYTF
TRBV7-9 | CASRQGFGDTGELFF
TRBV7-2 | CASSSGLHLGANVLTF
TRBV5-1 | CASSLATGGGTDTQYF
TRBV12-3/TRBV12-4 | CASNFSPGNTIYF
TRBV5-5 | CASRRDRSYNEQFF
TRBV5-1 | CASSLGRYGYTF
TRBV7-2 | CASSLQGIRNEQYF
TRBV14 | CASSQDRQGRAFF
TRBV12-3/TRBV12-4 | CARSLPWTAKETQYF
TRBV5-1 | CASSLSGATGELFF
TRBV6-2/TRBV6-3 | CASSRNSGTGNSPLHF
TRBV6-1 | CASSGSVQETQYF
TRBV20-1 | CSARRQTGGTEAFF
TRBV2 | CASSVRGGSNTGELFF
TRBV5-1 | CASSLAQVTGTDTQYF
TRBV4-1 | CASSQGVLRGRNIQYF
TRBV20-1 | CSARSGTAGEQFF
TRBV20-1 | CSAREAGRKETQYF
TRBV7-2 | CASSEAWRGAAFF
TRBV7-2 | CASVVSWDRTSSGNTIYF
TRBV7-8 | CASSLAAPEAFF
TRBV19 | CASSNPPGADEKLFF
TRBV4-2 | CASSQDRGTDTQYF